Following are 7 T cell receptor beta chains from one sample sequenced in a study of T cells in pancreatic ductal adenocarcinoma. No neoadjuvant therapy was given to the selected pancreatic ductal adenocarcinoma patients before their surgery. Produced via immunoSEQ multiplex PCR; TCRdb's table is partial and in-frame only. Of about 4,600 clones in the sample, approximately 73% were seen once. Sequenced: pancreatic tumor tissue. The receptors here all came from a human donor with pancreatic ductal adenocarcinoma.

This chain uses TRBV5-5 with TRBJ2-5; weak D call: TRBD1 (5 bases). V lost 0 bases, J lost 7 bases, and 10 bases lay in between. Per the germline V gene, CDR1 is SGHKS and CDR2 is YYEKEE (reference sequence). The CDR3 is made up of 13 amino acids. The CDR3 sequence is CASSLGFRGTQYF. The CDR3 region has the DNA TGTGCCAGCAGCTTGGGCTTTAGGGGGACCCAGTACTTC.

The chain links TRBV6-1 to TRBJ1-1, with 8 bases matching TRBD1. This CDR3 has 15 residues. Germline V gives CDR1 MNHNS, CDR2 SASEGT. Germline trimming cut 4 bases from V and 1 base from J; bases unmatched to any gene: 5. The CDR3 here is CASSAYRGRNTEAFF. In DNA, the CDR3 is TGTGCCAGCAGTGCTTACAGGGGGAGGAACACTGAAGCTTTCTTT.

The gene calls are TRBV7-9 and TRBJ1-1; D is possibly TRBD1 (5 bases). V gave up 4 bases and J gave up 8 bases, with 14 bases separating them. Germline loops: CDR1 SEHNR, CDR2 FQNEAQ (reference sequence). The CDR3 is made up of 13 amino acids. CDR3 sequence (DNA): TGTGCCAGCAGCTCCCGGGACGGGATAGAAGCTTTCTTT. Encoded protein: CASSSRDGIEAFF. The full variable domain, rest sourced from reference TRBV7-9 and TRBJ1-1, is DTGVSQNPRHKITKRGQNVTFRCDPISEHNRLYWYRQTLGQGPEFLTYFQNEAQLEKSRLLSDRFSAERPKGSFSTLEIQRTEQGDSAMYLCASSSRDGIEAFFGQGTRLTVV.

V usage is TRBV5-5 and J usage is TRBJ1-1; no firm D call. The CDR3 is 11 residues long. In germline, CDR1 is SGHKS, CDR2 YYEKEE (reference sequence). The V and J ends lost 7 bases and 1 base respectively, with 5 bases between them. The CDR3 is CASGTNTEAFF. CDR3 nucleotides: TGTGCCAGCGGTACGAACACTGAAGCTTTCTTT. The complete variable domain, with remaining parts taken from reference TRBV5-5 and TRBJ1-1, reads DAGVTQSPTHLIKTRGQQVTLRCSPISGHKSVSWYQQVLGQGPQFIFQYYEKEERGRGNFPDRFSARQFPNYSSELNVNALLLGDSALYLCASGTNTEAFFGQGTRLTVV.

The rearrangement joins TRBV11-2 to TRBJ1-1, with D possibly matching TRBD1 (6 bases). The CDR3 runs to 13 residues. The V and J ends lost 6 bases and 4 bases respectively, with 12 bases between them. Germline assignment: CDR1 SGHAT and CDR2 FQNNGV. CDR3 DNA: TGTGCCAGCAGATACTCAGGGGCCACTGAAGCTTTCTTT. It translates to CASRYSGATEAFF.

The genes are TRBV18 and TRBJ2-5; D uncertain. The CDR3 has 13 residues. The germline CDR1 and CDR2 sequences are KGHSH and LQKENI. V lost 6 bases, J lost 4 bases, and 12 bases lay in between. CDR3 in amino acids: CASSSGTRETQYF. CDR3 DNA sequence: TGTGCCAGCTCCTCCGGTACTCGAGAGACCCAGTACTTC.

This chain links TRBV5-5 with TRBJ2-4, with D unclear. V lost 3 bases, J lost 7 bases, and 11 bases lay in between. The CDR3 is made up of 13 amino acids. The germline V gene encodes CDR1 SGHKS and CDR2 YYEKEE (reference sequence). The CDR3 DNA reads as TGTGCCAGCAGCTCTCTGAACGGGAACATTCAGTACTTC. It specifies CASSSLNGNIQYF.